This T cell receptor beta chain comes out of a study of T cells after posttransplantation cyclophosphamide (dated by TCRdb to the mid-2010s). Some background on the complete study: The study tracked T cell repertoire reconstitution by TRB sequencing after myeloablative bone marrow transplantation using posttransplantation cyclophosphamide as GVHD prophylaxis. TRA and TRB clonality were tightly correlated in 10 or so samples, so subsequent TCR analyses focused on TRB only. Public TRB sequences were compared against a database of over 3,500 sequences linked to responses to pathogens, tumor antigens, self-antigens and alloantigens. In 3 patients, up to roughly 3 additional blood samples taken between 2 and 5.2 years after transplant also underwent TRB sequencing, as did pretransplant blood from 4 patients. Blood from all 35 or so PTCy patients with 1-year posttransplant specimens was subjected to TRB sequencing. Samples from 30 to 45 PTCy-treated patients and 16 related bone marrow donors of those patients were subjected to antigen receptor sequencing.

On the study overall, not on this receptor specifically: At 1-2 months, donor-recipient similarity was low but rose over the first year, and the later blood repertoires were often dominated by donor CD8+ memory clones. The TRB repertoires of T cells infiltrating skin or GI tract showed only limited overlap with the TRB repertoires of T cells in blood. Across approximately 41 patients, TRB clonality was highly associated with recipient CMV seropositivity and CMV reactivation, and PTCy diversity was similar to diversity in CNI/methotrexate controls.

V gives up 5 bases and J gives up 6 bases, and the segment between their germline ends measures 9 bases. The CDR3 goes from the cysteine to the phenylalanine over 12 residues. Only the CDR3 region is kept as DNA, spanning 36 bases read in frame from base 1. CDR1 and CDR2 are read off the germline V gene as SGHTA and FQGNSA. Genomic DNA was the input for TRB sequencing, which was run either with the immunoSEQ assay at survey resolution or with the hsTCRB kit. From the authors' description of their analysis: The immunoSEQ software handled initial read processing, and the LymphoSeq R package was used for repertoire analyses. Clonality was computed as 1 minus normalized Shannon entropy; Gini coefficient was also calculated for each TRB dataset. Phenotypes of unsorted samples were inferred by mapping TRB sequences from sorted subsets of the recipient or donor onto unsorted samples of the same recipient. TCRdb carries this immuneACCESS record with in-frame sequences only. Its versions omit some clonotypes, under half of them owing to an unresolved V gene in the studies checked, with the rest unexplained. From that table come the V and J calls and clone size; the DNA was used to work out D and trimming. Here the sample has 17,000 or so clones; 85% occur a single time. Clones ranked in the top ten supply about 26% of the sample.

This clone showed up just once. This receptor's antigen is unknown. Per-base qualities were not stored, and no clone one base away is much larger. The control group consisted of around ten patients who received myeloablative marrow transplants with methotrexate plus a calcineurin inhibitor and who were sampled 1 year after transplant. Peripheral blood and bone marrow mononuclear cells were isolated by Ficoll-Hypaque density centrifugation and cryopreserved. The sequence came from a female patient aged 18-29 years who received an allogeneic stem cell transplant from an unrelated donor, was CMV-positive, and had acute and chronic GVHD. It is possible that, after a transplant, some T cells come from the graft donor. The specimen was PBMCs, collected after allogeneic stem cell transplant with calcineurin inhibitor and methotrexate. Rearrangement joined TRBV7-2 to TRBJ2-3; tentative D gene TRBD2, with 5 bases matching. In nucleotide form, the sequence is TGTGCCAGCAGCCGATCGGGGGATACGCAGTATTTT. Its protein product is CASSRSGDTQYF.